This is a list of T cell receptor beta chains from one sample in a study of blood T cell repertoires in COVID-19. Repertoires were generated with immunoSEQ multiplex PCR, while TCRdb's copy carries only in-frame clones and drops some. The sample carries some 40,000 clones, around four fifths recorded once. The source material was peripheral blood. These receptor sequences come from a man older than 75 with active or convalescent COVID-19. CDR3s include the opening cysteine and the closing phenylalanine or tryptophan. D genes are given only for firm matches. Clone size is given for some rows only: seen once, a few or many times, or a class if the clone is expanded.

cdr3_nt cdr3_aa clone_size j_call v_call d_call
TGTGCCACCAGTGCCCCGGACAGGGTTGGTGAAAAACTGTTTTTT CATSAPDRVGEKLFF . TRBJ1-4 TRBV24-1 TRBD1
TGTGCCAGCAGCCTCCCGGGGAGTGCTTACAATGAGCAGTTCTTC CASSLPGSAYNEQFF many TRBJ2-1 TRBV9 .
TGTGCCAGCAGTCCCTCGGGGTTAAACTATGGCTACACCTTC CASSPSGLNYGYTF few TRBJ1-2 TRBV28 .
TGTGCCAGCAGCTGGGGACAGGTCGTAGGGGAGCTGTTTTTT CASSWGQVVGELFF . TRBJ2-2 TRBV5-4 TRBD1
TGTGCCAGCAGTTTAGCGGGGGATACCACAGATACGCAGTATTTT CASSLAGDTTDTQYF once TRBJ2-3 TRBV6-2/TRBV6-3 TRBD2
TGTGCCATCAGTGATTTTGGACTAACCTACGAGCAGTACTTC CAISDFGLTYEQYF . TRBJ2-7 TRBV10-3 .
TGCAGCGCCTATGCGGGGCGGGGGTCGATATCTTATGGCTACACCTTC CSAYAGRGSISYGYTF once TRBJ1-2 TRBV29-1 .
TGTGCCACTGAGGACCCCACCCAGGGGGTCACCGGGGAGCTGTTTTTT CATEDPTQGVTGELFF . TRBJ2-2 TRBV24-1 TRBD1
TGTGCCAGCAGTTTAGGGGGCGGTAGCGGCTACACCTTC CASSLGGGSGYTF . TRBJ1-2 TRBV12-3/TRBV12-4 .
TGTGCCAGCAGCCAAGATCTGGGACGGGAGGGCACCGGGGAGCTGTTTTTT CASSQDLGREGTGELFF once TRBJ2-2 TRBV3-1/TRBV3-2 TRBD2
TGCGCCAGCAGCTTGGAACTAGCGGCCAATGAGCAGTTCTTC CASSLELAANEQFF . TRBJ2-1 TRBV5-1 TRBD2
TGCGCCAGCAGCCAGGGGACAGATGGTTCACCCCTCCACTTT CASSQGTDGSPLHF . TRBJ1-6 TRBV4-1 TRBD1
TGTGCCACCATCCCCCCTAGCGCGATCTCCTACGAGCAGTACTTC CATIPPSAISYEQYF . TRBJ2-7 TRBV2 .
TGTGCCAGCGGGCACGCTAACTATGGCTACACCTTC CASGHANYGYTF . TRBJ1-2 TRBV7-9 .
TGTGCCAGCAGCCAGACTATCGGAGGGGAGCTGTTTTTT CASSQTIGGELFF few TRBJ2-2 TRBV9 .
TGTGCCAGCAGCAACGGGGGGGTCTATACCGGGGAGCTGTTTTTT CASSNGGVYTGELFF once TRBJ2-2 TRBV2 TRBD2
TGTGCCAGTAGTAGTGCGGCAGCGAATGAAAAACTGTTTTTT CASSSAAANEKLFF few TRBJ1-4 TRBV19 .
TGTGCCAGCTCACCTTTTGGGGGGATTTACAATGAGCAGTTCTTC CASSPFGGIYNEQFF . TRBJ2-1 TRBV18 .
TGTGCCAGCAGTCCTCCGATCCGGGAGACCCAGTACTTC CASSPPIRETQYF . TRBJ2-5 TRBV6-5 .
TGTGCCAGCAGCAACATCCAGGGTAACGGGGAGCTGTTTTTT CASSNIQGNGELFF . TRBJ2-2 TRBV6-5 .
TGTGCCAGCAGCAGGCAGGGGGCCCAAGAGACCCAGTACTTC CASSRQGAQETQYF . TRBJ2-5 TRBV5-8 TRBD1
TGTGCCAGCAGCTCCAGGGGGCGGGAGAATACCGGGGAGCTGTTTTTT CASSSRGRENTGELFF once TRBJ2-2 TRBV11-3 .
TGTGCCAGCACTTATCCTATCTCCTACGAGCAGTACTTC CASTYPISYEQYF once TRBJ2-7 TRBV2 .
TGTGCCAGCAGCGTAGGGTTTGCGGGAGGCTACGAGCAGTACTTC CASSVGFAGGYEQYF . TRBJ2-7 TRBV9 TRBD2
TGTGCCTGGACCTACGGAGCGGGCGTGGATCAGCCCCAGCATTTT CAWTYGAGVDQPQHF . TRBJ1-5 TRBV30 .
TGTGCCAGCAGTTTTTCGGGCTACGAGCAGTACTTC CASSFSGYEQYF . TRBJ2-7 TRBV28 .
TGTGCCATCAGTGACTCCGGACAAGCCACTAGCACAGATACGCAGTATTTT CAISDSGQATSTDTQYF . TRBJ2-3 TRBV10-3 .
TGTGCCAGCAGTGAAGCCGGGAGTCGAGGCACCTTC CASSEAGSRGTF . TRBJ1-2 TRBV2 .
TGTGCCAGCAGCGAGGGACAGGGGATCGTTCAGCCCCAGCATTTT CASSEGQGIVQPQHF . TRBJ1-5 TRBV2 TRBD1
TGTGCCACTCCGCTTACCGGTCGGGACGAGCAGTACTTC CATPLTGRDEQYF . TRBJ2-7 TRBV7-9 .
TGTGCCAGCAGCGGGGACAGGGTAGCCTACGAGCAGTACTTC CASSGDRVAYEQYF . TRBJ2-7 TRBV2 TRBD1
TGTGCCAGCAGCTGGGACAGGGCATACGAGCAGTACTTC CASSWDRAYEQYF . TRBJ2-7 TRBV11-2 TRBD1
TGTGCCAGCAGCAAGACAGGGGAATGGGAGGACGAGCAGTACTTC CASSKTGEWEDEQYF . TRBJ2-7 TRBV5-6 TRBD1
TGTGCCAGCAGCTTGGCTGGACAGGGTTTCGCCTACACCTTC CASSLAGQGFAYTF . TRBJ1-2 TRBV7-9 TRBD1
TGTGCCTGGAGTTTGACAGGGGGTTATTCACCCCTCCACTTT CAWSLTGGYSPLHF . TRBJ1-6 TRBV30 TRBD1
TGTGCCAGCACCATGGCTAGCGGGCCCTACGAGCAGTACTTC CASTMASGPYEQYF few TRBJ2-7 TRBV2 TRBD2
TGTGCCAGCAGCCCCACGGCCGGAGATCATCAGCCCCAGCATTTT CASSPTAGDHQPQHF . TRBJ1-5 TRBV3-1/TRBV3-2 .
TGTGCCTGGAGTCCAGGGACCTATAATTCACCCCTCCACTTT CAWSPGTYNSPLHF . TRBJ1-6 TRBV30 .
TGTGCCCGGAATGTAGGTGGGGAGAGGGAGCAGTTCTTC CARNVGGEREQFF . TRBJ2-1 TRBV30 .
TGCGCCAGCAGCCCAGGGACAGCTAATTCACCCCTCCACTTT CASSPGTANSPLHF few TRBJ1-6 TRBV5-1 TRBD1
TGTGCCAGCAGCTCCAATAATTCACCCCTCCACTTT CASSSNNSPLHF . TRBJ1-6 TRBV11-2 .
TGTGCCAGTAGTATAAGGAAAAGCGGGGTAAACACCGGGGAGCTGTTTTTT CASSIRKSGVNTGELFF . TRBJ2-2 TRBV19 TRBD2
TGTGCCAGCAGTTACTCCGGACAGGGGAACACTGAAGCTTTCTTT CASSYSGQGNTEAFF . TRBJ1-1 TRBV6-6 TRBD1
TGCGCCAGCAGTCATACTCCGGGACAGGGCCCGAATGGGAATCAGCCCCAGCATTTT CASSHTPGQGPNGNQPQHF . TRBJ1-5 TRBV23-1 TRBD1
TGCGCCAGCAGCCAAGCCTGGGGAGGGGGCTCCTACAATGAGCAGTTCTTC CASSQAWGGGSYNEQFF . TRBJ2-1 TRBV4-3 .
TGTGCCAGCTCTCAGGGTGACAATCAGCCCCAGCATTTT CASSQGDNQPQHF . TRBJ1-5 TRBV18 .